The subject of this entry is one TCR beta chain. This sample stems from a study of blood T cell repertoires in COVID-19. Overall study context: T cells, B-cell-depleted T cells, or PBMCs supplied cDNA or gDNA.

Here immunoSEQ multiplex PCR was the method, and the copy in TCRdb shows in-frame clones only, minus some. The profile covers hundreds of thousands of clones, with about nine tenths appearing a single time and 6.5% taken by the ten largest. V lost 0 bases to trimming and J lost 5 bases, with 10 bases between them. CDR3 length equals 14 residues. Per germline, CDR1 MRHNA and CDR2 SNTAGT. This chain connects TRBV6-4 to TRBJ1-2; D remains unclear. Sequenced material: peripheral blood. The origin of this receptor is a man aged 60 to 69 who had recovered from COVID-19. CDR3 nucleotides: TGTGCCAGCAGTGACTCAGGCGGGGAATATGGCTACACCTTC. Encoded protein: CASSDSGGEYGYTF.